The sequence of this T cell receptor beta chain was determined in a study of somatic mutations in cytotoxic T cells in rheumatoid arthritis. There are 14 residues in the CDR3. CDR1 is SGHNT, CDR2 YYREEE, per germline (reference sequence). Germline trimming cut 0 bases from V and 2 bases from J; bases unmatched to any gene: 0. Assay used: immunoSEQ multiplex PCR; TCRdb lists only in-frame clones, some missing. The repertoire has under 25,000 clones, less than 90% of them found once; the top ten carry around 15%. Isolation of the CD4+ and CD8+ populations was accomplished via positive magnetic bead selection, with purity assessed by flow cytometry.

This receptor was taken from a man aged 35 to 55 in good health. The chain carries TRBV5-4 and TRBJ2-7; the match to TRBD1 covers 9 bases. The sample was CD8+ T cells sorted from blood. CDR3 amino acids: CASSLGQGAYEQYF. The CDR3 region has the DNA TGTGCCAGCAGCTTGGGACAGGGGGCCTACGAGCAGTACTTC. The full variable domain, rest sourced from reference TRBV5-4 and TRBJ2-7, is ETGVTQSPTHLIKTRGQQVTLRCSSQSGHNTVSWYQQALGQGPQFIFQYYREEENGRGNFPPRFSGLQFPNYSSELNVNALELDDSALYLCASSLGQGAYEQYFGPGTRLTVT.